This T cell receptor (beta chain) was observed in a study of spatial heterogeneity in lung cancer (dated by TCRdb to about 2019). Regarding the study in general: Beta-chain transcripts were consistently detected in greater numbers than alpha-chain transcripts, which likely reflected higher beta-chain transcript abundance. In the raw uncorrected reads, each unique combination of TCR and UMI appeared more than ten times on average. The study quantitatively compared TCR alpha and beta repertoires across multiple tumor regions, matched nontumor lung and blood in non-small cell lung cancer. TCR repertoire features were related to nonsynonymous mutation counts determined by whole-exome sequencing of tumor tissue. Both alpha and beta chains were TCR-sequenced in roughly 200 tumor regions, under 85 matched nontumor lung samples and 45 to 60 PBMC samples obtained at surgery.

The full study reports these points: Additional single-cell paired TCR alpha and beta sequencing was considered necessary to confirm, at a functional level, the hypothesis that regional TCRs recognize regional mutations.

In its sample, this clonotype was seen many times. Its antigen is not yet known. There are no base qualities to consult, and no much larger clone falls within one base. This beta chain represents an off-target read in a library built for alpha chains; its size is of limited meaning. The library was produced with 5' RACE. Sequenced on a NextSeq 500. To allow correction of PCR and sequencing errors, the TCR library protocol tagged every TCR cDNA molecule with a unique molecular identifier. For the original study's pipeline: TCR identification, UMI-based error correction and CDR3 extraction were performed with Decombinator tools. Expanded TCRs were defined as those above a frequency of 2 per 1,000, corresponding to the top 1% of the tumor frequency distribution. Rényi diversity was computed with the R vegan package after subsampling each repertoire 100 times to 5,000 TCRs. CDR3 similarity networks were constructed using string-kernel similarity of amino acid triplets, with links drawn between CDR3s whose pairwise similarity was above 0.82. TCRdb reprocessed the public reads (quality trimming at Q25 with fastp, clone calling with MiXCR) and kept in-frame beta chains. One record per CDR3 amino acid sequence lists the most common genes and DNA. It is TCRdb's table, rather than the study itself, that gives the V and J calls and clone size. For this sample the table gives fewer than 15,000 distinct CDR3 sequences, of which over 5% were detected only once. The top ten hold roughly two fifths of the sample.

Including cysteine and phenylalanine, the CDR3 has 16 amino acids. Solely the CDR3 DNA is kept, with 48 bases framed from the first base. In the germline V gene, CDR1 corresponds to LGHNA and CDR2 to YNFKEQ. Trimming takes 0 bases from V and 0 bases from J, and the germline ends sit 9 bases apart. The time point label for this specimen denotes: sample taken at primary tumor resection. Without any cell sorting, TCR sequencing was performed on whole RNA extracted either from tumor and nontumor lung tissue or from cryopreserved PBMC samples. Samples were obtained from about 75 patients with early-stage, untreated non-small cell lung cancer from the lung TRACERx cohort. A patient was chosen for TCR sequencing only when enough RNA was available from at least two tumor regions.

The source is a human donor with early-stage non-small cell lung cancer. This chain is built from TRBV4-2 and TRBJ1-3, with no reliable assignment of the D segment. The sequencing used lung tumor tissue, collected at surgery. The CDR3 reads as follows: CASSQDATYSGNTIYF. The DNA is as follows: TGTGCCAGCAGCCAAGACGCAACCTACTCTGGAAACACCATATATTTT.